Below, 16 T cell receptor beta chains from the same sample are listed, as sequenced in a study of blood T cell repertoires in COVID-19. Measured with immunoSEQ multiplex PCR; TCRdb has only the in-frame clones, and not every one. The sample has about 300,000 clones; 85% to 90% are singletons. Sequencing used PBMCs or T cells enriched from blood (not recorded which). These receptor sequences come from a man aged 25 to 40 who had recovered from COVID-19.

The chain carries TRBV13 and TRBJ1-2; TRBD1 agrees at 8 bases. With V trimmed by 1 base and J by 1 base, 11 bases remained unmatched. CDR1 and CDR2 (germline): PRHDT, FYEKMQ (reference sequence). There are 18 residues in the CDR3. The CDR3: CASSLDGPGGVGNYGYTF. CDR3 in DNA: TGTGCCAGCAGCTTAGACGGTCCAGGGGGCGTCGGTAACTATGGCTACACCTTC.

This clone was seen a single time. The chain joins TRBV5-5 to TRBJ1-3; possible D gene TRBD1, 6 bases. This CDR3 is built from 18 residues. The germline gives CDR1 SGHKS, CDR2 YYEKEE (reference sequence). Trimming took off 0 bases at V and 0 bases at J, with 16 bases between the two ends. The DNA for the CDR3 is TGTGCCAGCAGCTTGGAGGCCACAGGGTTCAGCTCTGGAAACACCATATATTTT. It codes for CASSLEATGFSSGNTIYF.

In the case of this clone: Other DNA sequences in the sample encode the same CDR3. This sequence joins TRBV24-1 and TRBJ2-1; 9 nucleotides agree with TRBD1. Germline CDR1 is KGHDR and CDR2 is SFDVKD. V was pared by 4 bases and J by 0 bases, with 3 bases of the junction left unmatched. The CDR3 is made up of 16 amino acids. CDR3 residues: CATSDLTGGSYNEQFF. The CDR3 DNA follows: TGTGCCACCAGTGACTTGACAGGGGGCTCCTACAATGAGCAGTTCTTC.

The rearrangement joins TRBV19 to TRBJ1-1, with 8 bases identical to TRBD1. The CDR3 runs to 16 residues. Looked up from germline, CDR1 is LNHDA and CDR2 is SQIVND (reference sequence). V trimming: 5 bases; J trimming: 0 bases; junction bases outside the gene matches: 8. The CDR3 nucleotides are TGTGCCAGTAGTTTACGATCAGGGGGCTTGAACACTGAAGCTTTCTTT. Encoded protein: CASSLRSGGLNTEAFF.

This sequence joins TRBV5-1 and TRBJ1-1, with D tentatively TRBD1 (5 bases). Trimming took 4 bases from V and 3 from J, leaving 10 bases between them. The CDR3 is 13 residues long. CDR1 and CDR2 (germline): SGHRS, YFSETQ. The CDR3 nucleotides read TGCGCCAGCAGCGTCGGGGGGTACACTGAAGCTTTCTTT. Its translation: CASSVGGYTEAFF.

The chain carries TRBV9 and TRBJ2-3; D is unresolved. Germline V gives CDR1 SGDLS, CDR2 YYNGEE. The CDR3 spans 13 residues. Trimming shortened V by 0 bases and J by 4 bases, and 6 bases separated the two germline ends. This CDR3 is CASSVGPPDTQYF. The CDR3 nucleotides are TGTGCCAGCAGCGTAGGGCCCCCAGATACGCAGTATTTT.

This clone was observed a handful of times. CDR3 residues: CALRVYGELFF. CDR3 nucleotides: TGTGCCCTCAGGGTATACGGGGAGCTGTTTTTT. The chain is built from TRBV12-3 or TRBV12-4 and TRBJ2-2, with a possible D match to TRBD1 (5 bases). There are 11 residues in the CDR3. The ends were cut back, 11 bases at V and 7 bases at J, with 11 bases in the middle.

V is TRBV2 and J is TRBJ2-3; 10 bases map to TRBD2. The ends lost 7 bases at V and 1 base at J; junction bases unmatched: 5. This CDR3 is built from 15 residues. Germline CDR1 is SNHLY and CDR2 is FYNNEI. The CDR3 bases are TGTGCCAGCATATCCGGGACTAGCGGCACAGATACGCAGTATTTT. This translates into CASISGTSGTDTQYF.

This clone was recorded once. This chain joins TRBV2 and TRBJ2-5, with 7 bases fitting TRBD2. The germline V gene has CDR1 SNHLY and CDR2 FYNNEI. J was trimmed by 5 bases and V by 7 bases; bases with no gene match: 4. This CDR3 region has 12 residues. This CDR3 reads CASTDGGETQYF. DNA for the CDR3: TGTGCCAGCACCGACGGGGGGGAGACCCAGTACTTC.

This sequence joins TRBV19 and TRBJ1-1; D possibly corresponds to TRBD1 (6 bases). This CDR3 region has 14 residues. V lost 7 bases, J lost 4 bases, and 16 bases lay in between. Germline V gene sequence: CDR1 LNHDA, CDR2 SQIVND (reference sequence). The DNA of the CDR3 is TGTGCCAGTACCTTGGGAGGGGGGAGCACTGAAGCTTTCTTT. It codes for CASTLGGGSTEAFF.

The chain employs TRBV27 and TRBJ1-2; a weak D match, TRBD1 (6 bases). CDR1 is MNHEY and CDR2 is SMNVEV in the germline V gene (reference sequence). Trimming took off 10 bases at V and 4 bases at J, with 22 bases between the two ends. The CDR3 contains 15 residues. This CDR3 reads CATSRTLQGSYGYTF. DNA for the CDR3: TGTGCCACCTCACGAACCCTTCAGGGGAGCTATGGCTACACCTTC.

This clone was seen only a few times. The chain has TRBV28 and TRBJ2-3; 9 bases match TRBD1. CDR1 is MDHEN, CDR2 SYDVKM, per germline. The V gene end was trimmed by 4 bases and the J gene end by 2 bases; junction bases not matched to a gene: 7. The CDR3 spans 16 residues. The CDR3 sequence: CASSSTTGGITDTQYF. The CDR3 DNA sequence: TGTGCCAGCAGTTCGACGACAGGGGGAATCACAGATACGCAGTATTTT.

The J gene is TRBJ2-2, the V gene TRBV28; the match to TRBD2 covers 7 bases. J gave up 0 bases and V 6 bases, and 7 bases lay outside the gene matches. From germline, CDR1 is MDHEN and CDR2 SYDVKM. The CDR3 is 16 residues long. The CDR3: CASRGGGAANTGELFF. CDR3 coding DNA: TGTGCCAGCAGAGGCGGGGGTGCGGCGAACACCGGGGAGCTGTTTTTT.

Here the CDR3 reads CASSPVGGRPAKNIQYF. For the CDR3, the DNA is TGTGCCAGCAGCCCCGTCGGGGGGCGCCCGGCCAAAAACATTCAGTACTTC. This chain uses TRBV5-6 with TRBJ2-4, with D tentatively TRBD2 (7 bases). The CDR3 runs 17 residues. The V and J ends lost 4 bases and 1 base respectively, with 18 bases between them. Germline CDR1 is SGHDT and CDR2 is YYEEEE.

This rearrangement joins TRBV5-1 to TRBJ2-2; D gene ambiguous. The CDR3 runs 15 residues. The V end lost 4 bases, the J end lost 4 bases, and 14 bases lay between the germline ends. Germline V gene data show CDR1 as SGHRS and CDR2 as YFSETQ. CDR3 in amino acids: CASSPRVRGTGELFF. DNA of the CDR3: TGCGCCAGCAGCCCCCGGGTCCGCGGCACCGGGGAGCTGTTTTTT.

V usage is TRBV6-5 and J usage is TRBJ1-1; TRBD1 agrees at 10 bases. The germline V gene has CDR1 MNHEY and CDR2 SVGAGI. V lost 7 bases to trimming and J lost 6 bases; unmatched junction nucleotides: 11. The CDR3 is made up of 15 amino acids. The CDR3, as DNA: TGTGCCAGCAAGCTCAAGACAGGGGGCACCTCTGAAGCTTTCTTT. This encodes CASKLKTGGTSEAFF.